Listed below are T cell receptor beta chains from one sample, sequenced in a study of glioma-infiltrating T cells after dendritic cell vaccination. Clones were read by immunoSEQ multiplex PCR, and TCRdb kept only the in-frame ones, dropping some. The sample includes fewer than 85,000 clones, 85% to 90% of them seen just once. This sample comprised blood, obtained before dendritic cell vaccination. The receptors here all came from a human donor with glioblastoma. CDR3s leave out the opening cysteine and the closing phenylalanine or tryptophan. A D gene is named only where the DNA matches it firmly. The listing skips clone size in some rows; elsewhere it reads once, few, many or a size class.

v_gene	abundance	j_gene	d_gene	CDR3aa
TRBV11-3	-	TRBJ2-5	TRBD2	ASSLEGASGRRKTQY
TRBV6-1	-	TRBJ1-4	TRBD1	ASSLDRTREKLF
TRBV7-9	-	TRBJ2-7	-	ASSSNRVPYEQY
TRBV6-1	once	TRBJ1-3	-	ASSKGPGGGNTIY
TRBV7-3	-	TRBJ1-1	TRBD1	ASSLMGQGNTEAF
TRBV30	-	TRBJ1-3	-	AWNSGGNTIY
TRBV10-3	-	TRBJ1-1	-	ATLKDSNTEAF
TRBV28	-	TRBJ2-7	TRBD1	ASSLGGQGAYEQY
TRBV2	-	TRBJ2-7	TRBD1	ASSAGTGAYEQY
TRBV7-9	-	TRBJ2-7	-	ASSLVPALQPYEQY
TRBV6-4	-	TRBJ2-1	TRBD2	ASSGTASGNHEQF
TRBV2	-	TRBJ1-2	-	ASSEDWGGMSGYT
TRBV13	-	TRBJ2-7	TRBD1	ASSLLAGGKFSYEQY
TRBV21-1	-	TRBJ1-2	-	ANHKQGAKCYT
TRBV5-4	-	TRBJ2-7	TRBD2	ASSSTSGSFYEQY
TRBV10-3	-	TRBJ2-1	-	AISESPLVGEQF
TRBV5-4	-	TRBJ1-2	TRBD1	ASSQGQGKSGYGYT
TRBV6-1	-	TRBJ1-1	TRBD1	ASTVTGAGTEAF
TRBV9	-	TRBJ2-1	TRBD2	ASSDSGSSYNEQF
TRBV30	-	TRBJ1-4	TRBD1	AWSRGTGNEKLF
TRBV5-1	-	TRBJ1-4	TRBD1	ASSLGDRGEKLF
TRBV9	-	TRBJ2-7	-	ASSVALGARVHEQY
TRBV27	-	TRBJ2-7	TRBD1	ASSLFGTGAYEQY
TRBV4-3	once	TRBJ2-1	-	ASSQDSREQF
TRBV10-1	-	TRBJ2-7	-	ASSDQDRRYEQY
TRBV11-3	once	TRBJ2-5	TRBD1	ASSLLSTGGGTQY
TRBV18	-	TRBJ2-7	TRBD2	ASSEIGTSGVLYEQY
TRBV2	-	TRBJ2-3	-	ASSEANLETDTQY
TRBV6-1	-	TRBJ2-7	-	ASRSAANSYEQY
TRBV6-1	-	TRBJ2-1	TRBD1	ASSEEGQGYYEQF
TRBV19	-	TRBJ2-1	-	ASSPGIALSNNEQF
TRBV9	-	TRBJ1-1	TRBD1	ASSEWTGNTEAF
TRBV5-1	-	TRBJ2-7	TRBD1	ATSRTGDSYEQY